This T cell receptor beta chain was obtained from a study of shared T cell receptors in the human thymus. Germline CDR1 is MNHNY and CDR2 is SVGAGI (reference sequence). The CDR3 sequence is 13 residues long. Trimming removed 6 bases from V and 5 bases from J, with 11 bases in between. This clone has more than one count but fewer than ten. Measured with immunoSEQ multiplex PCR; TCRdb has only the in-frame clones, and not every one. Here the sample spans tens of thousands of clones, nearly 95% being singletons. The specimen was thymocytes. The chain joins TRBV6-6 to TRBJ2-1; D may correspond to TRBD1 or TRBD2 (5 bases each). This TCR derives from a human donor. CDR3 region: CASSRGPHNEQFF. CDR3 sequence (DNA): TGTGCCAGCAGCCGGGGACCACACAATGAGCAGTTCTTC.